This T cell receptor (beta chain) appears in the sequencing data of a study of technical replicates of blood from a few donors. Sequencing was performed with immunoSEQ multiplex PCR; in TCRdb, only in-frame clones are kept and a portion is missing. Of about 100,000 clones listed, nearly 96% are singletons. Germline loops: CDR1 ENHRY, CDR2 SYGVKD. This CDR3 is built from 15 residues. V lost 2 bases, J lost 4 bases, and 14 bases lay in between. The sequencing input was T cells isolated from PBMCs. This clonotype was sampled from a human donor in good health. V is TRBV10-3 and J is TRBJ2-5; possibly TRBD2 for D (6 bases). In DNA form, the CDR3 reads TGTGCCATCAGTGAGATGGGGGGACCGGGAGAGACCCAGTACTTC. Its translation: CAISEMGGPGETQYF.